Listed here is a single T cell receptor beta chain. Each CDR3 protein gets one entry in TCRdb, which reprocessed the 5' RACE reads and gives no DNA. The repertoire shows some 410,000 distinct CDR3 sequences; the top ten hold approximately 6.8%. The data were obtained in a study of T cells expressing NK-cell markers. The V gene's germline CDR1 is DFQATT and CDR2 SNEGSKA (reference sequence). CDR3 size: 14 residues. The receptor was isolated from a woman aged 18 to 75 in good health. Sequencing used blood T cells: a sorted CD56 or NKG2C T cell subset, CD4+ or CD8+ T cells, or bulk PBMC T cells (not recorded which). V usage is TRBV20-1 and J usage is TRBJ1-3; the D call of TRBD1 rests on TCRdb alone, since no DNA is present to check it. CDR3 amino acids: CSAIPAQAGNTIYF.